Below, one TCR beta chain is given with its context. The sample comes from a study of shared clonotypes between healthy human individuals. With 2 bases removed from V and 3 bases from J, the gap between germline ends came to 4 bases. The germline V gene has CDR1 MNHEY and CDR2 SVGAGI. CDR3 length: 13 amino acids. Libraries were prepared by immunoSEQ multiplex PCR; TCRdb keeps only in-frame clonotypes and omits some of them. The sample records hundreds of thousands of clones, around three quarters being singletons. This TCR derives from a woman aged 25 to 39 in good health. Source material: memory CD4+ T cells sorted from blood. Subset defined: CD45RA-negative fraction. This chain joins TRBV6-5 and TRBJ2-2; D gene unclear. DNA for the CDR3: TGTGCCAGCAGTTACCACTACACCGGGGAGCTGTTTTTT. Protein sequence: CASSYHYTGELFF.